Sequencing of this TCR beta chain was carried out in a study of vaccination effects on CD4 cells after COVID-19 (dated by TCRdb to between 2020 and 2023). Looking at the study overall: After vaccination, three convalescent patients were sampled both early (day +14) and late (day +241, +227, +161 respectively). Cultures from other donors in the study were sequenced using the Oncomine TCR Beta short-read assay on an Illumina iSeq 100. SARS-CoV-2 spike-specific CD4+ TCR repertoires from before and after mRNA vaccination were compared in COVID-19 convalescent patients and in infection-naive vaccine recipients. Across the study, the median time from the second dose to post-vaccine sampling was 72 days (range 14 to 241). The full study included fewer than eleven COVID-19 convalescent patients and several SARS-CoV-2-naive healthy vaccine recipients.

Library prep was done by the immunoSEQ multiplex PCR assay. DNA from the cultured, isolated CD4+ T cells was subjected to TCR beta CDR3 sequencing. The source study handled its data this way. Non-productive TCR sequences were removed, reads were trimmed to the CDR3 region, and CDR3s of at least 7 amino acids were retained. The MANAFEST web app was used to identify antigen-specific clonotypes by comparing expansion in peptide wells with expansion in reference cultures. To be called positive, a clone needed expansion at FDR<0.05 compared with the reference and with all other wells, an odds ratio greater than 5, and a frequency greater than 0.1% in two replicate wells. Clonotypes significantly expanded in SARS-CoV-2 spike wells and in at least one common cold coronavirus spike condition were defined as cross-reactive. Using the stringdist R package, CDR3 similarity was measured by Levenshtein distance, and unrooted trees were constructed with ape in R 3.6.1. Held by TCRdb, this immuneACCESS table contains in-frame sequences only and omits some clones. Under half of the omission traces to an unresolved V gene where checked; the cause of the rest is unknown. The DNA gave D and trimming, while V, J and clone size come from that table. This sample comprises more than 12,000 clones, 76% of them detected only once. 20% to 25% of the sample is in the top ten clones.

Worth noting for this clone: Its binding antigen is unknown. No base quality information exists; no much larger clone differs at one position.

General study outcomes and caveats: For convalescent patients, new clones induced by the vaccine made up most of the post-vaccine spike-reactive repertoire, and these new clones were largely distinct from the clones induced by infection. Marked clonal contraction was observed in both infection-induced and vaccine-induced clones at late post-vaccination timepoints, consistent with waning T cell responses. The study was limited by a small number of convalescent patients, and early post-infection timepoints were lacking.

To identify antigen-specific CD4+ T cell clonotypes by their expansion, the ViraFEST assay first stimulated PBMC with viral peptide pools and then applied TCR sequencing. After less than eleven days of culture, CD4+ T cells were isolated with the EasySep CD4+ T cell isolation kit. PCR-confirmed SARS-CoV-2 infection had occurred in convalescent patients between March and December 2020, before the Alpha, Beta and Delta variants emerged in the United States. Participants received two doses of either the BNT162b2 or the mRNA-1273 mRNA SARS-CoV-2 vaccine. Roughly 2.1 million PBMC per well were cultured in IMDM with 5% human AB serum, roughly 11 IU/ml IL-2 and gentamicin, plus 10 ug/ml peptides. On days 3 and 7, half of the culture medium was replaced with fresh IL-2-containing medium. Unless noted otherwise, every peptide stimulation condition was cultured in triplicate wells. Using Ficoll-Paque Plus gradient centrifugation, PBMC were separated from whole blood and then either used fresh or cryopreserved at -140C. Overlapping peptide pools spanned the spike proteins of SARS-CoV-2 and the common cold coronaviruses HCoV-NL63, HCoV-OC43 and HCoV-229E. The QIAamp micro DNA kit was used to extract genomic DNA from the cultured CD4+ T cells.

Taken from cysteine to phenylalanine, the CDR3 has 12 residues. Only the CDR3 portion is preserved as DNA: 36 bases, with reading frame beginning at the first base. Looking up the germline V gene (reference sequence) yields CDR1 LNHDA and CDR2 SQIVND. Trimming takes 4 bases off V and 12 bases off J; junction bases not matched to a gene: 8. The sample consisted of CD4+ T cells from PBMCs cultured with HCoV-NL63 spike peptides, taken after COVID-19 vaccination. Interpreted using the paper, the cell subset or site label stands for: HCoV-NL63 spike overlapping peptide pool stimulation. The receptor comes from a human donor who had a prior SARS-CoV-2 infection. This receptor chain uses TRBV19 and TRBJ2-5, with 7 bases matching TRBD1. The nucleotide sequence is TGTGCCAGTAGTAACAGGGGCCACGTTAAGTACTTC. This is translated as CASSNRGHVKYF.